This T cell receptor beta chain derives from a study of vaccination and CD4 T cells after COVID-19. Study as a whole: Overlapping peptides covering the spike proteins of SARS-CoV-2, HCoV-NL63, HCoV-OC43 and HCoV-229E were added to stimulate cells. Study observations and caveats: Convalescent patients displayed a median roughly 90% of reactive clones emerging only post-vaccination.

With respect to this clonotype: Its antigen is still unknown.

The treatment is: approximately 9-day PBMC culture with coronavirus spike peptide pools or control peptides (ViraFEST assay). The ViraFEST method relied on peptide pools to expand antigen-specific T cells, followed by TCR sequencing. All positive PCR tests were dated between March and December 2020, predating US Alpha, Beta and Delta variants. Sequenced with the Oncomine TCR Beta short-read assay was DNA taken from cultured CD4+ T cells. TCRdb re-derived calls from the PCR reads in MiXCR, one entry per CDR3 protein. The table has around 15,000 distinct CDR3 sequences, around 52% seen once; the top ten hold less than 4.5%. This CDR3 is built from 15 residues. Germline trimming cut 5 bases from V and 5 bases from J; bases unmatched to any gene: 5. Germline lookup yields CDR1 SGHTA and CDR2 FQGTGA.

The V and J genes are TRBV7-3 and TRBJ2-3; 12 nucleotides agree with TRBD2. The sequence was obtained from a human donor who had recovered from COVID-19. The starting material was CD4+ T cells from blood, cultured in vitro, obtained before SARS-CoV-2 vaccination. The CDR3 DNA reads TGTGCCAGCAGCAAGACTAGCGGGGGCATAGATACGCAGTATTTT. Translated: CASSKTSGGIDTQYF. Looking up the rest from reference TRBV7-3 and TRBJ2-3 gives the full variable domain: GAGVSQTPSNKVTEKGKYVELRCDPISGHTALYWYRQSLGQGPEFLIYFQGTGAADDSGLPNDRFFAVRPEGSVSTLKIQRTERGDSAVYLCASSKTSGGIDTQYFGPGTRLTVL.